The TCR beta chain under discussion was sequenced for a study of technical replicates of blood from a few donors. TCRdb's table, derived via immunoSEQ multiplex PCR, lists solely in-frame clones and lacks some. The data contain some 91,000 clones, approximately 94% of them singletons. The germline gives CDR1 SGHVS, CDR2 FNYEAQ. V lost 3 bases to trimming and J lost 1 base; unmatched junction nucleotides: 8. The CDR3 has 17 amino acids. This sequence joins TRBV7-6 and TRBJ2-2, with 7 bases that match TRBD1. This sequence was found in a human donor in good health. Input material: T cells isolated from PBMCs. The CDR3 DNA reads as TGTGCCAGCAGCTTGGTACAGGGGCCTATGAACACCGGGGAGCTGTTTTTT. Protein product: CASSLVQGPMNTGELFF. Combining the CDR3 with reference TRBV7-6 and TRBJ2-2 gives the whole variable domain GAGVSQSPRYKVTKRGQDVALRCDPISGHVSLYWYRQALGQGPEFLTYFNYEAQQDKSGLPNDRFSAERPEGSISTLTIQRTEQRDSAMYRCASSLVQGPMNTGELFFGEGSRLTVL.